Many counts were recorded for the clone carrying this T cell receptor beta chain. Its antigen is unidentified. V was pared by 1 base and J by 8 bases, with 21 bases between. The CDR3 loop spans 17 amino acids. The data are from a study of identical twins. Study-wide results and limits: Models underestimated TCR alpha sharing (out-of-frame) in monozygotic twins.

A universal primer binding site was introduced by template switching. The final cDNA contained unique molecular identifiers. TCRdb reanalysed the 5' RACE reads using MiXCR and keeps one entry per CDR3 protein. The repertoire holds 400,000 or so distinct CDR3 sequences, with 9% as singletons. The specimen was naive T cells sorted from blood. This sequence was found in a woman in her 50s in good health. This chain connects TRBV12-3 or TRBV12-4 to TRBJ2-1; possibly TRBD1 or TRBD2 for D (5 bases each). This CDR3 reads CASSLEGWGRKQHEQFF. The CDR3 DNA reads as TGTGCCAGCAGTTTAGAAGGATGGGGACGTAAGCAGCATGAGCAGTTCTTC.